This T cell receptor beta chain was captured in a study of T-cell reconstitution after alpha-beta-depleted transplantation in children. General study findings and limits: Expanded graft clones, several hundred of them, were reportedly the source of alpha-beta T cells about two months after transplant. T-cell counts and diversity at one year following transplant were attributed mainly to newly produced T cells. Certain patients had high TCRbeta diversity at day 60, and it came from recipient T cells and thymic progenitors that survived.

Preparing the TCRbeta library involved the use of unique molecular identifiers. TCRdb reprocessed the PCR reads via MiXCR and lists one record per CDR3 protein. Among about 980,000 distinct CDR3 sequences listed, about 26% were seen once. This clonotype has more than one count but fewer than ten. No antigen is known for it. The CDR3 extends over 12 amino acids. Germline trimming cut 5 bases from V and 4 bases from J; bases unmatched to any gene: 3. Germline assignment: CDR1 SQVTM and CDR2 ANQGSEA. The input for sequencing was PBMCs, mostly from graft donor cells, taken 360 days after TCRalphabeta/CD19-depleted stem cell transplant. The sequence derives from a boy younger than two who had a stem cell transplant for SCID, so the T cells may come from the graft donor. V usage is TRBV29-1 and J usage is TRBJ2-3; 7 nucleotides match TRBD1. This CDR3 reads CSVFTGADTQYF. CDR3 bases: TGCAGCGTTTTTACAGGGGCAGATACGCAGTATTTT.